This T cell receptor beta chain stems from a study of blood T cell repertoires in COVID-19. Study overall: Nucleic acid was either cDNA or gDNA, and it came from T cells, B-cell-depleted T cells, or PBMCs.

Germline lookup yields CDR1 LGHDT and CDR2 YNNKEL (reference sequence). V gave up 1 base and J gave up 2 bases, with 10 bases separating them. This CDR3 is built from 15 residues. The table came from immunoSEQ multiplex PCR; TCRdb's copy has only in-frame clones and leaves some out. The sample has some 130,000 clones; 75% to 90% are singletons. Cohorts were assigned according to the clinical history that participants reported. Among Cohort 3 donors, those recovered had two negative PCRs, clearance, or symptom resolution. This chain connects TRBV3-1 (or the pseudogene TRBV3-2) to TRBJ2-3; maybe TRBD1 (5 bases). This receptor was taken from a man aged 50-59 years who had recovered from COVID-19. The sequenced sample was PBMCs or T cells enriched from blood (not recorded which). Here the CDR3 reads CASSQGGHSTDTQYF. DNA of the CDR3: TGTGCCAGCAGCCAAGGCGGACATTCCACAGATACGCAGTATTTT.